The rows below give T cell receptor beta chains drawn from one sample of a study of blood T cell repertoires in COVID-19. The method was immunoSEQ multiplex PCR; TCRdb's version includes in-frame clones alone and lacks a portion of them. The sample lists about 140,000 clones, around three quarters occurring once. The source material was peripheral blood. The receptors were gathered from a man aged 55 to 69 with acute or convalescent COVID-19. The CDR3 runs from the conserved cysteine through the conserved F or W. A D gene is named only where the DNA matches it firmly. Part of the rows lack a size; the others show once, few, many or a class for expanded clones.

D,length,J,V,size,DNA,CDR3
.,14,TRBJ2-2,TRBV4-2,.,TGTGCCAGCAGCCTTGAACAGGTTGGCGGGGAGCTGTTTTTT,CASSLEQVGGELFF
TRBD1,15,TRBJ1-2,TRBV19,.,TGTGCCAGTAGTAACCGCCTGGACAGGGTTAATGGCTACACCTTC,CASSNRLDRVNGYTF
.,15,TRBJ1-6,TRBV7-2,once,TGTGCCAGCAGGCTTCGGGAGGTCTATAATTCACCCCTCCACTTT,CASRLREVYNSPLHF
.,11,TRBJ1-2,TRBV28,.,TGTGCCAGCAGTTTGCGGTATGGCTACACCTTC,CASSLRYGYTF
.,15,TRBJ1-5,TRBV27,few,TGTGCCAGCAGTTTGTCACGGGCCAGGGGACAGCCCCAGCATTTT,CASSLSRARGQPQHF
TRBD1,13,TRBJ1-6,TRBV6-6,.,TGTGCCACCCGGGGACAGGGAGATTCACCCCTCCACTTT,CATRGQGDSPLHF
TRBD1,17,TRBJ1-6,TRBV5-4,once,TGTGCCAGCAGCTCACCCACAGGGGCCACCGGCGGTTCACCCCTCCACTTT,CASSSPTGATGGSPLHF
TRBD2,17,TRBJ2-5,TRBV19,.,TGTGCCAGTAGTATAGGCCCTAGCGGGTCATTCCAAGAGACCCAGTACTTC,CASSIGPSGSFQETQYF
TRBD2,13,TRBJ2-1,TRBV27,.,TGTGCCAGCAGTTTCCTTAGCGGGAATGAGCAGTTCTTC,CASSFLSGNEQFF
.,11,TRBJ2-7,TRBV11-2,.,TGTGCCAGCAGCCCGCTACACGAGCAGTACTTC,CASSPLHEQYF
.,14,TRBJ1-6,TRBV7-3,.,TGTGCCAGCAGCCCGGCCGGGGGTAATTCACCCCTCCACTTT,CASSPAGGNSPLHF
.,13,TRBJ1-1,TRBV9,.,TGTGCCAGCAGCGTAGTGAGTAACACTGAAGCTTTCTTT,CASSVVSNTEAFF
TRBD2,15,TRBJ2-2,TRBV15,once,TGTGCCACCAGCAGAGAACTAGCGGGAGTCGGGGAGCTGTTTTTT,CATSRELAGVGELFF
TRBD2,15,TRBJ2-1,TRBV5-5,.,TGTGCCAGCAGCATAACTAGCGCTACGGTCAATGAGCAGTTCTTC,CASSITSATVNEQFF
TRBD1,15,TRBJ1-3,TRBV10-3,.,TGTGCCATCAGTGAACGGACAGGCTCTGGAAACACCATATATTTT,CAISERTGSGNTIYF
TRBD1,14,TRBJ1-6,TRBV30,.,TGTGCCTGGAGCGAAACGACAGGGGGATCACCCCTCCACTTT,CAWSETTGGSPLHF
TRBD1,14,TRBJ1-1,TRBV28,once,TGTGCCAGCAGTCAGGGGACAGGGAACACTGAAGCTTTCTTT,CASSQGTGNTEAFF
.,14,TRBJ2-7,TRBV10-3,few,TGTGCCATCAGTAAGGGAGTTATGGCCTACGAGCAGTACTTC,CAISKGVMAYEQYF
.,12,TRBJ2-5,TRBV2,.,TGTGCCAGCAATGCCCCCCCGAGTGCCCAGTACTTC,CASNAPPSAQYF
.,12,TRBJ2-5,TRBV29-1,once,TGCAGCGTTGTGGTCAGTCAAGAGACCCAGTACTTC,CSVVVSQETQYF
TRBD1,15,TRBJ2-7,TRBV16,.,TGTGCCAGCAGCAATCGAGGGACAGGGGTTTACGAGCAGTACTTC,CASSNRGTGVYEQYF
.,14,TRBJ2-3,TRBV30,.,TGTGCCTGGAGGGGAACGCGGGGCACAGATACGCAGTATTTT,CAWRGTRGTDTQYF
.,17,TRBJ1-3,TRBV28,.,TGTGCCAGCAGTCCTCGCGACAGGCTCCGCTCTGGAAACACCATATATTTT,CASSPRDRLRSGNTIYF
.,16,TRBJ1-5,TRBV6-6,.,TGTGCCAGCAGTTACTCGTCAGAAACGAGCAATCAGCCCCAGCATTTT,CASSYSSETSNQPQHF
TRBD2,13,TRBJ2-7,TRBV6-5,.,TGTGCCAGCAGGTCAGCGGGAGGGTACGAGCAGTACTTC,CASRSAGGYEQYF
.,14,TRBJ2-7,TRBV6-5,few,TGTGCCAGCACCCTCACCTCAACATCCTACGAGCAGTACTTC,CASTLTSTSYEQYF
.,14,TRBJ2-1,TRBV7-2,.,TGTGCCAGCAGCTTGGCCTCGAGGGGGAATGAGCAGTTCTTC,CASSLASRGNEQFF
TRBD1,15,TRBJ2-7,TRBV7-3,.,TGTGCCAGCAGCTCGAAGCCGGGACAGGGCTACGAGCAGTACTTC,CASSSKPGQGYEQYF
.,12,TRBJ2-3,TRBV28,.,TGTGCCAGCACAGGGGTCACAGATACGCAGTATTTT,CASTGVTDTQYF
TRBD1,15,TRBJ1-4,TRBV5-1,.,TGCGCCAGCAGCTTGTGGGACAGGCCGGATGAAAAACTGTTTTTT,CASSLWDRPDEKLFF
TRBD1,17,TRBJ1-5,TRBV30,.,TGTGCCTGGAGTCCCGCTCGGACAGGCGATAGCAATCAGCCCCAGCATTTT,CAWSPARTGDSNQPQHF
.,13,TRBJ1-6,TRBV28,.,TGTGCCAGCAGTTTTGCGGGTAATTCACCCCTCCACTTT,CASSFAGNSPLHF
.,13,TRBJ1-5,TRBV19,.,TGTGCCAACCCAGGTTCGTGTTCGCAGCCCCAGCATTTT,CANPGSCSQPQHF
TRBD1,13,TRBJ1-3,TRBV30,.,TGTGCCTGGACAAGGGGGCCAGGAAACACCATATATTTT,CAWTRGPGNTIYF
.,13,TRBJ2-2,TRBV15,.,TGTCTAACAGGGACCGCGAACACCGGGGAGCTGTTTTTT,CLTGTANTGELFF
.,13,TRBJ1-2,TRBV18,few,TGTGCCAGCTCACCGTCCCCCCCTGATGGCTACACCTTC,CASSPSPPDGYTF